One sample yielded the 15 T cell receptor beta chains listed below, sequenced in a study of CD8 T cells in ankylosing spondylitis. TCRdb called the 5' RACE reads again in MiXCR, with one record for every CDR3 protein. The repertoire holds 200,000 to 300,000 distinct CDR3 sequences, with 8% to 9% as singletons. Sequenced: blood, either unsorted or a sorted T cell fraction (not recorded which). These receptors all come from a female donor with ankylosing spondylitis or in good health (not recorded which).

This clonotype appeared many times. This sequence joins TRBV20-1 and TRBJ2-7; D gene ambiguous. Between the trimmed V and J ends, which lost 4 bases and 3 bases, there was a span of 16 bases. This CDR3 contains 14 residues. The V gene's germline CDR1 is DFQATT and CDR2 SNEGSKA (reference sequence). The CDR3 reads CSATSPRILYEQYF. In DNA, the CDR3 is TGCAGTGCTACCTCCCCGAGGATCCTCTACGAGCAGTACTTC.

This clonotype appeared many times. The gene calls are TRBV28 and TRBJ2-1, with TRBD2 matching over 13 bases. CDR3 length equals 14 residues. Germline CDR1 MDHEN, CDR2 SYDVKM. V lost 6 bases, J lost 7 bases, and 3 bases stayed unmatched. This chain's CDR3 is CASRLAGGPNEQFF. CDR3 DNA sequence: TGTGCCAGCAGACTAGCGGGAGGGCCAAATGAGCAGTTCTTC.

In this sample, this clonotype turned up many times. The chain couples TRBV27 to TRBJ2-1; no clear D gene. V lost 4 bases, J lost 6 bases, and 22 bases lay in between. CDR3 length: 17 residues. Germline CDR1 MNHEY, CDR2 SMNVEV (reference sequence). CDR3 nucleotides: TGTGCCAGCAGTTCCCACGTCGGTCGAGTCGAATTCAATGAGCAGTTCTTC. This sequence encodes CASSSHVGRVEFNEQFF.

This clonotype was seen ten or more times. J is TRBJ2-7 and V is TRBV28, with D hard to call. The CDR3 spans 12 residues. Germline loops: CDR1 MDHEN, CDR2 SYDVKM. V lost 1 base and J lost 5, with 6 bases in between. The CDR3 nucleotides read TGTGCCAGCAGTTTATCGCACGACGAGCAGTACTTC. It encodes CASSLSHDEQYF.

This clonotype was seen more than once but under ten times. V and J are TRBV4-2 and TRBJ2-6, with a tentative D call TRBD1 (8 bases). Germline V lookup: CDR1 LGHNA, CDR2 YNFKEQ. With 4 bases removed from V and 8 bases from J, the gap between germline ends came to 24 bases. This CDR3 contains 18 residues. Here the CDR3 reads CASSPRTGGALLTNVLTF. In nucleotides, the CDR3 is TGTGCCAGCAGCCCCCGAACAGGGGGGGCTCTGTTGACCAACGTCCTGACTTTC.

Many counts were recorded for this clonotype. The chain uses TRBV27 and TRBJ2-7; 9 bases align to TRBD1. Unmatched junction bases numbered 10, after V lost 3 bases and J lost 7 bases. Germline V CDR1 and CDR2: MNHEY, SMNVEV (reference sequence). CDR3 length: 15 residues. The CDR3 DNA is TGTGCCAGCAGTTTGTTAAGGACAGGGGTTGGTGAGCAGTACTTC. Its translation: CASSLLRTGVGEQYF.

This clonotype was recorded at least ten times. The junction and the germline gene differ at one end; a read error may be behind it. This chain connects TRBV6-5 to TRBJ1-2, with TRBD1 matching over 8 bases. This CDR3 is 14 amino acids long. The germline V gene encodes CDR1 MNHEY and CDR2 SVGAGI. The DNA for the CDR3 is TGTGCCAACAGTTACTCGGGGCAGGGGGCTGGCTACACCTTC. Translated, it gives CANSYSGQGAGYTF.

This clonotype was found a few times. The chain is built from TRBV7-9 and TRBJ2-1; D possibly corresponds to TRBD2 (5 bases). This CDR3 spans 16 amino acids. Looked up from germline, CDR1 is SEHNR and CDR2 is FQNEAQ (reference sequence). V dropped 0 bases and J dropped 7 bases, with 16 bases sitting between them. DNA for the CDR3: TGTGCCAGCAGCTTAGCGGGGAAAGCGGACCCAAATGAGCAGTTCTTC. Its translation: CASSLAGKADPNEQFF.

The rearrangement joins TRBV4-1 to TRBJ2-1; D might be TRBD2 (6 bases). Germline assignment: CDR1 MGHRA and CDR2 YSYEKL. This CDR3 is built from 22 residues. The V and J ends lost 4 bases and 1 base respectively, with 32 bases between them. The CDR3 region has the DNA TGCGCCAGCAGCCGAAGGGCCCTTACGGGTAGCGGCGCCAGTAGGTCCTACAATGAGCAGTTCTTC. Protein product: CASSRRALTGSGASRSYNEQFF.

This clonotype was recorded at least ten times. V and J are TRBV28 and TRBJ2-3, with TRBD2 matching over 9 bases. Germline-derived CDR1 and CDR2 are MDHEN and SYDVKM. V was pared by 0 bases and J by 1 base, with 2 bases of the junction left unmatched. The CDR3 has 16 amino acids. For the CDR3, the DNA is TGTGCCAGCAGTTTATGGGCGGGAGGGCGCACAGATACGCAGTATTTT. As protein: CASSLWAGGRTDTQYF.

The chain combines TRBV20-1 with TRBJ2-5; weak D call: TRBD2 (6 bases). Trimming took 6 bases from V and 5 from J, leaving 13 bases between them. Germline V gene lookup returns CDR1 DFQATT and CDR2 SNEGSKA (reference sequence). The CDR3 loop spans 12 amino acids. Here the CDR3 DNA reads TGCAGTGCCGGGACTTCATTCGAGACCCAGTACTTC. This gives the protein CSAGTSFETQYF.

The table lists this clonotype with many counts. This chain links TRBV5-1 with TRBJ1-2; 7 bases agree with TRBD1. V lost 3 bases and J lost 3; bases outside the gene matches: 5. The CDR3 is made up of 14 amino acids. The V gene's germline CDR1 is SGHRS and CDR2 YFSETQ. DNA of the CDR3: TGCGCCAGCAGCTCGGATGGGACAGACTATGGCTACACCTTC. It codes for CASSSDGTDYGYTF.

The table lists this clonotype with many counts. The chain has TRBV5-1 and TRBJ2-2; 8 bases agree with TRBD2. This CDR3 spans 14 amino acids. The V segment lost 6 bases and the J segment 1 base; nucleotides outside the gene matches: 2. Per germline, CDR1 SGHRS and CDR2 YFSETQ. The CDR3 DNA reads TGCGCCAGCACGGGACTAGAGAACACCGGGGAGCTGTTTTTT. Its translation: CASTGLENTGELFF.

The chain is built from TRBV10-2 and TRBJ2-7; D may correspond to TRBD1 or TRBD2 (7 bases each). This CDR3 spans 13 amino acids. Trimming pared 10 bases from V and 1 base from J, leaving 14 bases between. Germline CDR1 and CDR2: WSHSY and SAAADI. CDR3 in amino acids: CATGGRESYEQYF. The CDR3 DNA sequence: TGCGCCACAGGGGGGAGGGAGTCCTACGAGCAGTACTTC.

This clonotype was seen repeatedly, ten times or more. The CDR3 DNA follows: TGTGCCAGCAGCTCGCACCTGGGGGGCTACACCTTC. Translating gives CASSSHLGGYTF. V gene TRBV7-9 combines with J gene TRBJ1-2; D not resolved. This CDR3 has 12 amino acids. The germline CDR1 and CDR2 sequences are SEHNR and FQNEAQ (reference sequence). Deletions cut 4 bases from V and 8 bases from J, with 11 bases between.